This TCR beta chain emerged from a study of shared T cell receptors in the human thymus. Clones were sequenced by immunoSEQ multiplex PCR, and TCRdb holds only the in-frame ones, with some missing. Among some 700,000 clones listed, approximately 83% were seen once. The length of the CDR3 is 14 residues. Germline CDR1 ENHRY, CDR2 SYGVKD. The V segment lost 4 bases and the J segment 4 bases; nucleotides outside the gene matches: 4. These data also formed part of another study, on human thymus T cells. That report notes: It was healthy Finnish infants having corrective surgery for congenital heart defects who were the donors. Thymus specimens were resections from corrective heart surgery. Usage of V and J genes appeared biased in thymic and blood repertoires. Thymic repertoires from unrelated individuals overlapped highly, related research reported.

The source of this sequence is a girl less than two years old with a congenital heart defect. Sequencing input: thymocytes. V is TRBV10-3 and J is TRBJ1-2; 9 nucleotides line up with TRBD1. This CDR3 is CAISVGQGLYGYTF. The CDR3 coding sequence is TGTGCCATCAGTGTGGGACAGGGCCTCTATGGCTACACCTTC.